These T cell receptor beta chains were read from a single sample in a study of T cell responses to AZD1222 COVID-19 vaccine. The data were produced by immunoSEQ multiplex PCR, yet TCRdb's version contains in-frame clones alone and is incomplete. The table records 120,000 or so clones, roughly 90% of them present only once. Source: peripheral blood, taken on day 0 of AZD1222 vaccination. The source is an adult in good health. Both conserved end residues are part of each CDR3. A D gene is named only where the DNA matches it firmly. Where a row states a size, it is once, few, many or the class of an expanded clone; other rows omit it.

V	J	size	D	length	CDR3	DNA
TRBV20-1	TRBJ1-1	.	.	11	CSAEPYTEAFF	TGCAGTGCCGAACCGTACACTGAAGCTTTCTTT
TRBV3-1/TRBV3-2	TRBJ1-4	.	.	14	CASSQDLGGEKLFF	TGTGCCAGCAGCCAAGATCTGGGGGGGGAAAAACTGTTTTTT
TRBV7-8	TRBJ2-1	.	.	16	CASSLIVQGFPNEQFF	TGTGCCAGCAGCTTAATCGTACAGGGCTTTCCTAATGAGCAGTTCTTC
TRBV2	TRBJ2-7	once	TRBD1	15	CASGWDRGLLYEQYF	TGTGCCAGCGGATGGGACAGGGGGCTTTTATACGAGCAGTACTTC
TRBV10-3	TRBJ1-1	.	TRBD1	13	CAIRGTGNTEAFF	TGTGCCATCAGGGGGACAGGGAACACTGAAGCTTTCTTT
TRBV9	TRBJ2-7	.	TRBD1	14	CASTTGTGSYEQYF	TGTGCCAGCACAACCGGGACAGGGTCCTACGAGCAGTACTTC
TRBV11-1	TRBJ2-6	.	.	13	CASGAGGANVLTF	TGTGCCAGCGGAGCGGGTGGGGCCAACGTCCTGACTTTC
TRBV3-1/TRBV3-2	TRBJ2-1	.	TRBD1	15	CASSQVRDRANEQFF	TGTGCCAGCAGCCAGGTCCGGGACAGGGCGAATGAGCAGTTCTTC
TRBV6-5	TRBJ1-1	.	.	14	CASSSPGRRTEAFF	TGTGCCAGCAGTTCGCCAGGGCGGAGGACTGAAGCTTTCTTT
TRBV2	TRBJ1-5	.	.	13	CASSDEGGQPQHF	TGTGCCAGCAGTGATGAAGGGGGTCAGCCCCAGCATTTT
TRBV7-9	TRBJ1-2	.	TRBD1	15	CASSHPGQGPYGYTF	TGTGCCAGCAGCCATCCGGGACAGGGGCCCTATGGCTACACCTTC
TRBV9	TRBJ2-7	.	.	16	CASSVGEGIGHYEQYF	TGTGCCAGCAGCGTAGGAGAGGGGATCGGTCACTACGAGCAGTACTTC
TRBV12-5	TRBJ1-3	.	.	15	CASLSIGPSGNTIYF	TGTGCTAGCCTGTCGATAGGCCCTTCTGGAAACACCATATATTTT
TRBV7-2	TRBJ1-2	.	.	13	CASSPQKNYGYTF	TGTGCCAGCAGCCCACAAAAGAACTATGGCTACACCTTC
TRBV21-1	TRBJ1-4	.	.	17	CASSKVWVGTENEKLFF	TGTGCCAGCAGCAAAGTATGGGTCGGGACAGAAAATGAAAAACTGTTTTTT
TRBV14	TRBJ2-3	.	.	16	CASSQEWGRSPDTQYF	TGTGCCAGCAGCCAAGAATGGGGGAGGAGCCCAGATACGCAGTATTTT
TRBV18	TRBJ1-3	.	TRBD1	15	CASSPTGGTGNTIYF	TGTGCCAGCTCACCGACAGGGGGAACTGGAAACACCATATATTTT
TRBV5-4	TRBJ2-5	.	TRBD1	14	CASSLRQGEETQYF	TGTGCCAGCAGCTTGCGGCAGGGGGAAGAGACCCAGTACTTC
TRBV5-4	TRBJ1-4	.	.	15	CASSYRVAANEKLFF	TGTGCCAGCAGCTACAGGGTCGCGGCTAATGAAAAACTGTTTTTT
TRBV11-2	TRBJ2-2	.	.	17	CASSLRLGVAGTGELFF	TGTGCCAGCAGCTTAAGGTTAGGAGTAGCAGGAACCGGGGAGCTGTTTTTT
TRBV14	TRBJ2-5	.	TRBD2	20	CASSQLTGTSGLWGRETQYF	TGTGCCAGCAGCCAACTAACCGGGACTAGCGGTCTTTGGGGTAGAGAGACCCAGTACTTC
TRBV5-6	TRBJ1-2	.	.	14	CASSGGFSVWGYTF	TGTGCCAGCAGCGGAGGATTCTCTGTCTGGGGCTACACCTTC
TRBV4-1	TRBJ1-2	.	.	16	CASSPYDRTRNYGYTF	TGCGCCAGCAGCCCTTATGACAGGACAAGGAACTATGGCTACACCTTC
TRBV18	TRBJ2-7	once	.	15	CASSPRADAVGEQYF	TGTGCCAGCTCACCACGGGCTGATGCCGTGGGCGAGCAGTACTTC
TRBV29-1	TRBJ2-3	.	TRBD1	12	CSVGQVTDTQYF	TGCAGCGTCGGACAGGTTACAGATACGCAGTATTTT
TRBV5-6	TRBJ1-2	.	.	13	CASSFWANYGYTF	TGTGCCAGCAGCTTTTGGGCCAACTATGGCTACACCTTC
TRBV5-6	TRBJ2-7	.	.	15	CASSLGQAYTYEQYF	TGTGCCAGCAGCTTGGGACAGGCCTATACCTACGAGCAGTACTTC
TRBV3-1/TRBV3-2	TRBJ2-7	.	TRBD2	16	CASSQDAAGGTYEQYF	TGTGCCAGCAGCCAAGATGCAGCGGGAGGGACCTACGAGCAGTACTTC
TRBV18	TRBJ1-1	.	TRBD1	15	CASSPLAGGVTEAFF	TGTGCCAGCTCACCATTGGCAGGGGGCGTTACTGAAGCTTTCTTT
TRBV30	TRBJ1-4	.	TRBD1	17	CAWSSRKSGTGGEKLFF	TGTGCCTGGAGTTCGCGGAAGTCGGGGACAGGGGGAGAAAAACTGTTTTTT
TRBV27	TRBJ1-5	.	TRBD1	15	CASSAPGTVNQPQHF	TGTGCCAGCAGTGCCCCCGGGACAGTGAATCAGCCCCAGCATTTT
TRBV5-1	TRBJ2-2	.	.	14	CASSARGLTGELFF	TGCGCCAGCAGCGCGCGGGGACTGACCGGGGAGCTGTTTTTT
TRBV28	TRBJ2-7	.	TRBD1	16	CASSWKPGQGAGEQYF	TGTGCCAGCAGTTGGAAACCGGGACAGGGGGCCGGCGAGCAGTACTTC
TRBV10-3	TRBJ2-1	.	TRBD2	16	CAISESSLAGGGEQFF	TGTGCCATCAGTGAGTCGAGTCTAGCGGGAGGCGGTGAGCAGTTCTTC
TRBV5-1	TRBJ2-2	.	.	12	CASSLNGGELFF	TGCGCCAGCAGCTTGAACGGCGGGGAGCTGTTTTTT